This passage covers 28 T cell receptor beta chains from one sample sequenced in a study of blood T cell repertoires in COVID-19 (dated by TCRdb to the early 2020s). Receptor amplification or capture employed the immunoSEQ multiplex PCR assay. The clones in this table, taken by TCRdb from immuneACCESS, are in-frame only. Not every clone is retained; where verified, under half of the shortfall comes from an unresolved V gene, and the cause of the rest is unknown. This sample comprises 190,000 or so clones, about nine tenths of them detected only once. Together, the top ten hold more than 0.7% of the sample. Material for sequencing was peripheral blood. Receptors were obtained from a woman aged 70-85 years with acute or convalescent COVID-19.

This chain links TRBV19 with TRBJ1-2, with a weak D call TRBD1 (6 bases). CDR1 is LNHDA, CDR2 SQIVND, per germline (reference sequence). Trimming took 4 bases from V and 4 from J, leaving 13 bases between them. This CDR3 region has 14 residues. CDR3 loop: CASSKWGQLYGYTF. DNA of the CDR3: TGTGCCAGTAGTAAGTGGGGACAACTCTATGGCTACACCTTC.

This chain links TRBV5-1 with TRBJ2-1, with D perhaps matching TRBD2 (6 bases). CDR3 length equals 13 residues. V lost 1 base and J 6 bases, leaving 8 bases between the germline ends. CDR1 is SGHRS and CDR2 is YFSETQ in the germline V gene. The DNA of the CDR3 is TGCGCCAGCAGCTTGTCTAGCGTCAATGAGCAGTTCTTC. Protein product: CASSLSSVNEQFF.

This chain joins TRBV27 and TRBJ2-5; D is possibly TRBD2 (5 bases). This CDR3 spans 15 amino acids. Germline values: CDR1 MNHEY, CDR2 SMNVEV (reference sequence). V dropped 6 bases and J dropped 2 bases, with 16 bases sitting between them. CDR3 amino acids: CASSHTISGQETQYF. The CDR3 DNA follows: TGTGCCAGCAGCCACACGATCTCGGGGCAAGAGACCCAGTACTTC.

V usage is TRBV5-6 and J usage is TRBJ2-5, with 8 bases lining up with TRBD2. The length of the CDR3 is 16 residues. After removal of 0 bases from V and 2 bases from J, the junction contained 6 bases not matched to a gene. Germline V gene lookup returns CDR1 SGHDT and CDR2 YYEEEE. The CDR3 is CASSLGGLGFQETQYF. In DNA form, the CDR3 reads TGTGCCAGCAGCTTGGGGGGACTAGGTTTTCAAGAGACCCAGTACTTC.

V usage is TRBV11-2 and J usage is TRBJ2-1; D not resolved. V was trimmed by 4 bases and J by 0 bases, leaving 22 bases between them. The CDR3 is made up of 19 amino acids. Germline V CDR1 and CDR2: SGHAT, FQNNGV. CDR3: CASSSSPLGIRSSYNEQFF. In DNA, the CDR3 is TGTGCCAGCAGCTCGTCACCGCTAGGAATTCGAAGCTCCTACAATGAGCAGTTCTTC.

The CDR3 loop is CATSDPDSPGELFF. As DNA, the CDR3 is TGTGCCACCAGTGACCCGGACAGTCCCGGGGAGCTGTTTTTT. V usage is TRBV24-1 and J usage is TRBJ2-2; TRBD1 might be the D (6 bases). The V gene lost 4 bases and the J gene lost 6 bases, with 11 bases spanning the gap. The CDR3 covers 14 residues. Germline V lookup: CDR1 KGHDR, CDR2 SFDVKD.

Only one count was recorded for this clone. V is TRBV13 and J is TRBJ1-5; no firm D call. This CDR3 is built from 16 residues. Germline V CDR1 and CDR2: PRHDT, FYEKMQ (reference sequence). V dropped 0 bases and J dropped 9 bases, with 18 bases sitting between them. The CDR3 here is CASSLGGRAAVVPQHF. The CDR3 nucleotides are TGTGCCAGCAGCTTAGGCGGGCGGGCCGCGGTCGTGCCCCAGCATTTT. The whole variable domain, remainder taken from reference TRBV13 and TRBJ1-5, is AAGVIQSPRHLIKEKRETATLKCYPIPRHDTVYWYQQGPGQDPQFLISFYEKMQSDKGSIPDRFSAQQFSDYHSELNMSSLELGDSALYFCASSLGGRAAVVPQHFGDGTRLSIL.

This clone showed up just a few times. The chain uses TRBV9 and TRBJ2-7; 11 bases map to TRBD1. CDR1 is SGDLS and CDR2 is YYNGEE in the germline V gene. The CDR3 is made up of 15 amino acids. The junction had 5 bases not matched to a gene; V was cut back by 2 bases and J by 4 bases. For the CDR3, the DNA is TGTGCCAGCAGCGTTGGACAGGGGGCAGCATACGAGCAGTACTTC. Translating it yields CASSVGQGAAYEQYF.

The J gene is TRBJ2-2, the V gene TRBV6-5; possible D gene TRBD2, 7 bases. Looked up from germline, CDR1 is MNHEY and CDR2 is SVGAGI. The CDR3 is made up of 14 amino acids. Trimming shortened V by 11 bases and J by 5 bases, and 18 bases separated the two germline ends. CDR3 in amino acids: CAAWGGPGTGELFF. The DNA of the CDR3 is TGTGCCGCCTGGGGGGGGCCGGGTACCGGGGAGCTGTTTTTT.

CDR3 region: CASRVLGTGDNQPQHF. CDR3 sequence (DNA): TGTGCCAGTAGAGTCCTCGGAACAGGGGATAATCAGCCCCAGCATTTT. This rearrangement joins TRBV19 to TRBJ1-5; TRBD1 agrees at 7 bases. The CDR3 length is 16 residues. CDR1 and CDR2 from the germline V gene are LNHDA and SQIVND (reference sequence). V was clipped by 6 bases and J by 4 bases; unmatched bases: 12.

The chain carries TRBV3-1 (or the pseudogene TRBV3-2) and TRBJ2-7; 7 bases match TRBD1. The length of the CDR3 is 15 residues. CDR1 LGHDT and CDR2 YNNKEL come from the germline V gene (reference sequence). Trimming at V came to 4 bases and at J to 2 bases, leaving 8 bases not matched to a gene. DNA of the CDR3: TGTGCCAGCAGCCTATACGGGACAGATACCTACGAGCAGTACTTC. It codes for CASSLYGTDTYEQYF.

This clone was counted between two and nine times. V and J are TRBV6-6 and TRBJ1-2; possible D gene TRBD1, 5 bases. The CDR3 contains 14 residues. The V and J ends lost 4 bases and 8 bases respectively, with 17 bases between them. Germline CDR1 and CDR2: MNHNY and SVGAGI (reference sequence). The CDR3 region is CASSSTERSRGYTF. The DNA of the CDR3 is TGTGCCAGCAGTTCGACAGAGAGGTCTCGCGGCTACACCTTC.

The chain joins TRBV9 to TRBJ2-7; 7 bases align to TRBD2. The CDR3 loop spans 16 amino acids. The V segment lost 0 bases and the J segment 0 bases; nucleotides outside the gene matches: 6. CDR1 and CDR2 from the germline V gene are SGDLS and YYNGEE. The CDR3 reads CASSVGFGGSSYEQYF. The CDR3 DNA follows: TGTGCCAGCAGCGTAGGATTTGGCGGGAGCTCCTACGAGCAGTACTTC.

This rearrangement joins TRBV7-7 to TRBJ2-1; a weak D match, TRBD1 (5 bases). The germline V and J ends were trimmed by 2 bases and 0 bases, with 8 bases remaining between them. The CDR3 extends over 15 amino acids. Germline lookup yields CDR1 SSHAT and CDR2 FNYEAQ (reference sequence). CDR3 in amino acids: CASSLSDSSYNEQFF. The CDR3 nucleotides are TGTGCCAGCAGCTTAAGTGACAGCTCCTACAATGAGCAGTTCTTC. Supplemented by reference TRBV7-7 and TRBJ2-1, the full variable domain reads GAGVSQSPRYKVTKRGQDVTLRCDPISSHATLYWYQQALGQGPEFLTYFNYEAQPDKSGLPSDRFSAERPEGSISTLTIQRTEQRDSAMYRCASSLSDSSYNEQFFGPGTRLTVL.

This chain uses TRBV7-2 with TRBJ2-3; the match to TRBD1 covers 7 bases. This CDR3 region has 14 residues. In germline, CDR1 is SGHTA, CDR2 FQGNSA. Losses at the gene ends were 0 bases for V and 12 bases for J; bases not matched to a gene: 9. This CDR3 is CASSLALDRPTQYF. CDR3 bases: TGTGCCAGCAGCTTAGCTTTGGACAGGCCTACCCAGTATTTT.

J is TRBJ2-7 and V is TRBV14; 10 bases are a match to TRBD1. The CDR3 consists of 15 residues. V dropped 0 bases and J dropped 2; count of bases not matched to a gene: 1. Germline V gene data show CDR1 as SGHDN and CDR2 as FVKESK. CDR3 region: CASSQEGTGAYEQYF. As DNA, the CDR3 is TGTGCCAGCAGCCAAGAGGGGACAGGGGCCTACGAGCAGTACTTC.

The chain joins TRBV7-2 to TRBJ1-2, with a weak D call TRBD1 (6 bases). Trimming removed 1 base at V and 7 bases at J, with 16 bases between. This CDR3 is built from 15 residues. Germline assignment: CDR1 SGHTA and CDR2 FQGNSA. This CDR3 reads CASSLGWGRQVGYTF. The CDR3 nucleotides read TGTGCCAGCAGCTTAGGCTGGGGGCGTCAAGTTGGCTACACCTTC.

The chain uses TRBV24-1 and TRBJ2-1, with D possibly TRBD2 on 5 matching bases. The CDR3 has 16 amino acids. The V gene's germline CDR1 is KGHDR and CDR2 SFDVKD. V was trimmed by 4 bases and J by 5 bases, leaving 17 bases between them. As DNA, the CDR3 is TGTGCCACCAGTGAACCCAGAACGGGGATTGACAATGAGCAGTTCTTC. Translating gives CATSEPRTGIDNEQFF.

The chain uses TRBV9 and TRBJ2-7, with TRBD1 matching 7 bases. Germline V gene data show CDR1 as SGDLS and CDR2 as YYNGEE. V lost 4 bases and J lost 0; bases outside the gene matches: 7. This CDR3 region has 15 residues. The CDR3, as DNA: TGTGCCAGCAGCCGCGGACAGGCCGCCTCCTACGAGCAGTACTTC. Translating it yields CASSRGQAASYEQYF.

This chain uses TRBV7-3 with TRBJ2-7; a possible D gene is TRBD2 (7 bases). Germline lookup yields CDR1 SGHTA and CDR2 FQGTGA. V was cut by 5 bases and J by 6 bases, with 14 bases left in between. CDR3 length: 13 residues. The DNA for the CDR3 is TGTGCCAGCAGCGTTAGGGGGGGCCTCGAGCAGTACTTC. This sequence encodes CASSVRGGLEQYF.

This chain connects TRBV7-3 to TRBJ2-1; 11 bases are shared with TRBD2. Germline loops: CDR1 SGHTA, CDR2 FQGTGA. V lost 1 base to trimming and J lost 8 bases; unmatched junction nucleotides: 10. CDR3 length: 17 residues. The CDR3 loop is CASSLMRASGRFDEQFF. The CDR3 nucleotides read TGTGCCAGCAGCTTAATGAGGGCTAGCGGGAGGTTCGATGAGCAGTTCTTC. The whole variable domain, remainder taken from reference TRBV7-3 and TRBJ2-1, is GAGVSQTPSNKVTEKGKYVELRCDPISGHTALYWYRQSLGQGPEFLIYFQGTGAADDSGLPNDRFFAVRPEGSVSTLKIQRTERGDSAVYLCASSLMRASGRFDEQFFGPGTRLTVL.

The chain is built from TRBV5-8 and TRBJ1-6; D is perhaps TRBD1 (6 bases). V lost 0 bases and J lost 6, with 22 bases in between. The CDR3 has 19 amino acids. The germline CDR1 and CDR2 sequences are SGHTS and YDEGEE. CDR3 region: CASSLEGGRGGIANSPLHF. CDR3 bases: TGTGCCAGCAGCTTGGAGGGGGGGCGAGGAGGTATCGCTAATTCACCCCTCCACTTT.

V and J are TRBV5-5 and TRBJ1-1; 8 nucleotides agree with TRBD1. There are 15 residues in the CDR3. Germline CDR1 SGHKS, CDR2 YYEKEE (reference sequence). After removal of 1 base from V and 1 base from J, the junction contained 3 bases not matched to a gene. The CDR3 DNA sequence: TGTGCCAGCAGCTTGACCGGGACAGGGAACACTGAAGCTTTCTTT. Its translation: CASSLTGTGNTEAFF.

Only one count was recorded for this clone. The chain joins TRBV5-6 to TRBJ2-7; D gene uncertain. The germline V gene encodes CDR1 SGHDT and CDR2 YYEEEE. Trimming removed 1 base at V and 6 bases at J, with 11 bases between. The CDR3 has 13 residues. The CDR3 DNA sequence: TGTGCCAGCAGCTTGTTCAGGTTCGGCGAGCAGTACTTC. As protein: CASSLFRFGEQYF.

This clone was counted between two and nine times. The chain recombines TRBV5-1 with TRBJ1-2; 7 bases map to TRBD1. J lost 8 bases, V lost 1 base, and 14 bases had no gene match. The germline V gene has CDR1 SGHRS and CDR2 YFSETQ. This CDR3 has 16 amino acids. The CDR3 region has the DNA TGCGCCAGCAGCTTGCGGGACACACAGGGGTTGAGGGGCTACACCTTC. This gives the protein CASSLRDTQGLRGYTF.

The chain links TRBV5-4 to TRBJ2-1; a weak D match, TRBD2 (7 bases). Trimming stripped 0 bases from V and 3 bases from J, with 10 bases between. The CDR3 extends over 15 amino acids. Germline assignment: CDR1 SGHNT and CDR2 YYREEE (reference sequence). The CDR3 DNA reads TGTGCCAGCAGCTTGGGGGGGGGCCTCTACAATGAGCAGTTCTTC. This sequence encodes CASSLGGGLYNEQFF.

This clone was seen a single time. This chain links TRBV6-5 with TRBJ2-5; 7 nucleotides agree with TRBD2. The CDR3 consists of 14 residues. Per the germline V gene, CDR1 is MNHEY and CDR2 is SVGAGI. Trimming removed 7 bases from V and 1 base from J; junction bases left unmatched: 6. DNA for the CDR3: TGTGCCAGCAAGCCAGCGGGGTTCCAAGAGACCCAGTACTTC. This gives the protein CASKPAGFQETQYF.

The genes are TRBV6-5 and TRBJ1-3, with D perhaps matching TRBD1 (5 bases). With 2 bases removed from V and 4 bases from J, the gap between germline ends came to 12 bases. Germline V gene sequence: CDR1 MNHEY, CDR2 SVGAGI. This CDR3 has 15 residues. The CDR3 region has the DNA TGTGCCAGCAGTTACGGAGGGGATTTCGGAAACACCATATATTTT. It is translated as CASSYGGDFGNTIYF.